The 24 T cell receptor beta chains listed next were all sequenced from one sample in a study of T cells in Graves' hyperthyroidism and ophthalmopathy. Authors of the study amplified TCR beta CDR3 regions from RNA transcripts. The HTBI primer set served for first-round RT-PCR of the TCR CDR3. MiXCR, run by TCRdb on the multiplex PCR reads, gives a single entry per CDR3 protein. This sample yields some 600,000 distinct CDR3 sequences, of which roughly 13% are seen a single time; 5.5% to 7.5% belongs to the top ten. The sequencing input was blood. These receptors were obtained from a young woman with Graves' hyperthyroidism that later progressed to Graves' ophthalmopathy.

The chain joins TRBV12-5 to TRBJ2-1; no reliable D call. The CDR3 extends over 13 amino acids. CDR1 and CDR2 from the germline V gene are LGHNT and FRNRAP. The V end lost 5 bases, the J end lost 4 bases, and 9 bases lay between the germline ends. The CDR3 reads CASGADGYNEQFF. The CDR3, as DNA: TGTGCTAGTGGTGCGGACGGTTACAATGAGCAGTTCTTC.

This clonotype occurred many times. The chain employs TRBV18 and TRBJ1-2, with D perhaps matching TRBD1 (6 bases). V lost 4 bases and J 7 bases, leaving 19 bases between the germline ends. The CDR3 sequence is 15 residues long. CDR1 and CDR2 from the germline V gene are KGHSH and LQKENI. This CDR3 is CASSRSQGESGGYTF. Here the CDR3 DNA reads TGTGCCAGCTCACGCTCACAGGGAGAAAGCGGTGGCTACACCTTC.

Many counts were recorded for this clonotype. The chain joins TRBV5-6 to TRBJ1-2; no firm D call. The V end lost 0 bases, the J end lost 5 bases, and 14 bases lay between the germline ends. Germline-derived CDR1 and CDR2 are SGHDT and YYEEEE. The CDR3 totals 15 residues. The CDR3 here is CASSLDIANPYGYTF. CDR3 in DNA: TGTGCCAGCAGCTTGGATATCGCAAACCCTTATGGCTACACCTTC.

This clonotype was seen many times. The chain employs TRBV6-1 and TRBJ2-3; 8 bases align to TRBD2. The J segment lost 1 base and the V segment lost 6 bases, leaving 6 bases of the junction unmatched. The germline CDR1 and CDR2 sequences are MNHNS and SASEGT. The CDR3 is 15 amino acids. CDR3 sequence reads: CASSRGGERTDTQYF. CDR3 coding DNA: TGTGCCAGCAGCCGGGGGGGGGAACGCACAGATACGCAGTATTTT.

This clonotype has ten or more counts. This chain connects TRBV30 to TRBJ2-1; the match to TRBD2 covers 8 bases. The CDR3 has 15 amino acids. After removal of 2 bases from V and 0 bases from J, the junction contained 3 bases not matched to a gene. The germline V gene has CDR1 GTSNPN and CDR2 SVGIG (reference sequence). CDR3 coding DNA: TGTGCCTGGAGTCCGGGACTAGACTCCTACAATGAGCAGTTCTTC. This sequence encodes CAWSPGLDSYNEQFF.

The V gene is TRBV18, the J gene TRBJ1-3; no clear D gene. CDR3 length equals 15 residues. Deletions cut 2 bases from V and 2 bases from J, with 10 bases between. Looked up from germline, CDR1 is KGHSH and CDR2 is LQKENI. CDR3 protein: CASSPYTTTGNTIYF. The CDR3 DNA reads TGTGCCAGCTCACCATATACAACAACTGGAAACACCATATATTTT.

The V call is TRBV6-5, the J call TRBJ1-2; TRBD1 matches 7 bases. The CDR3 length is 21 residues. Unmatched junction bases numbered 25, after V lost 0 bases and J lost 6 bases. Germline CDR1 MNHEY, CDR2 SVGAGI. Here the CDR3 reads CASSYSQTGVIPPDSRNGYTF. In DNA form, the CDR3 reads TGTGCCAGCAGTTACTCGCAAACAGGGGTAATCCCCCCGGACTCCCGGAATGGCTACACCTTC.

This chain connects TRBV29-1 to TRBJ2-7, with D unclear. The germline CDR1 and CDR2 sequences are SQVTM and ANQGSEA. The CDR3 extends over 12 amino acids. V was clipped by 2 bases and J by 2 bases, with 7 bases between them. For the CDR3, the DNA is TGCAGCGTTGAAAATAACCCCTACGAGCAGTACTTC. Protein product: CSVENNPYEQYF.

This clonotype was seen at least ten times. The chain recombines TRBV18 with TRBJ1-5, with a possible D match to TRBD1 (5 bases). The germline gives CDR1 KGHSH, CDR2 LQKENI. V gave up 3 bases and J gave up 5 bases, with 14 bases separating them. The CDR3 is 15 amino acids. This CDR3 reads CASSPGEAQDQPQHF. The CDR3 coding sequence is TGTGCCAGCTCACCGGGGGAAGCACAGGATCAGCCCCAGCATTTT.

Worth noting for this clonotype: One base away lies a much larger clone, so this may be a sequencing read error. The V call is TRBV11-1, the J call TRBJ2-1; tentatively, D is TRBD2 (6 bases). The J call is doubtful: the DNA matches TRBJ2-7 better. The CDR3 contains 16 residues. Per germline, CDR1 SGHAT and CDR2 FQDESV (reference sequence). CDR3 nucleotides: TGTGCCAGCAGCCCCTGGACTACGAGCTCCTACAATGAGCAGTACTTC. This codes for CASSPWTTSSYNEQYF.

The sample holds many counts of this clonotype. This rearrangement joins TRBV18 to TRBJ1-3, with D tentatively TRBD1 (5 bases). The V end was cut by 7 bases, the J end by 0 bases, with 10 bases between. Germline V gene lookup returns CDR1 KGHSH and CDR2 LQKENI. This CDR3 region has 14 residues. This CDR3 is CASYSTDSGNTIYF. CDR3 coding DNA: TGTGCCAGCTACTCGACAGACTCTGGAAACACCATATATTTT. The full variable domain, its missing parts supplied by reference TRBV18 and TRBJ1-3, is NAGVMQNPRHLVRRRGQEARLRCSPMKGHSHVYWYRQLPEEGLKFMVYLQKENIIDESGMPKERFSAEFPKEGPSILRIQQVVRGDSAAYFCASYSTDSGNTIYFGEGSWLTVV.

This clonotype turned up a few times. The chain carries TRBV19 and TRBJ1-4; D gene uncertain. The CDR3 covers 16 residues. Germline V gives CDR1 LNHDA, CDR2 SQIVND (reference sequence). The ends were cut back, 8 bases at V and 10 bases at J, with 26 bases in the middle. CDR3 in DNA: TGTGCCAGTCGTCTTCGGGAGGATTCCAGCTTTGGAAAACTGTTTTTT. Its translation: CASRLREDSSFGKLFF.

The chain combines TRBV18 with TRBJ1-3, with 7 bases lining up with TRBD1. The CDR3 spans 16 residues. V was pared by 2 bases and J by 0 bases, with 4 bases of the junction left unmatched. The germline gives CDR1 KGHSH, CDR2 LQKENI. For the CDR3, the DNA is TGTGCCAGCTCACCAGCGACAGGGAGCTCTGGAAACACCATATATTTT. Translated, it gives CASSPATGSSGNTIYF.

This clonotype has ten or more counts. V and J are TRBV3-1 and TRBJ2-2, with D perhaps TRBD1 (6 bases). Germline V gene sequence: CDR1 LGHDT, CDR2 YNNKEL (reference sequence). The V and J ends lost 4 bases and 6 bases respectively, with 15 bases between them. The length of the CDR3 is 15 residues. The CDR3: CASSPGHGYSGELFF. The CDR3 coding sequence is TGTGCCAGCAGCCCGGGACATGGTTACTCCGGGGAGCTGTTTTTT.

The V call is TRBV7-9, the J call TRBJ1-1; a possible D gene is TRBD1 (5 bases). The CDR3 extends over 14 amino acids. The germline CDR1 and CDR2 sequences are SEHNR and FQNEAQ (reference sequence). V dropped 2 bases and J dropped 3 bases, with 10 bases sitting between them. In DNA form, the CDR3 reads TGTGCCAGCAGCTTACCGGGGGGGGACACTGAAGCTTTCTTT. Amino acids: CASSLPGGDTEAFF.

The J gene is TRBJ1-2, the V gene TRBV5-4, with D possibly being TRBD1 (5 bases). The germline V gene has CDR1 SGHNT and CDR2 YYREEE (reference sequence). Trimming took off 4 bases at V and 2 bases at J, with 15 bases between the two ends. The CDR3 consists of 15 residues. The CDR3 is CASSMQGLLNYGYTF. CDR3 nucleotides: TGTGCCAGCAGCATGCAGGGCCTCCTCAACTATGGCTACACCTTC.

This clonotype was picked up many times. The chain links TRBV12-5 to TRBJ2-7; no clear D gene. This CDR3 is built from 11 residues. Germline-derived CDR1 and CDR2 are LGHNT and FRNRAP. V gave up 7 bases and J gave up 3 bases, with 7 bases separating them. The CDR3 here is CASVGIYEQYF. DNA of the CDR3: TGTGCTAGTGTCGGCATCTACGAGCAGTACTTC.

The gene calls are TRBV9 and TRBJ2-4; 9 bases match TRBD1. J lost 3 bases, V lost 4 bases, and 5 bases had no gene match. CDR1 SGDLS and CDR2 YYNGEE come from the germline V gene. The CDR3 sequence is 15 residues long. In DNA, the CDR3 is TGTGCCAGCAGCCACAGGGGGCTTGGCAAAAACATTCAGTACTTC. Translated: CASSHRGLGKNIQYF.

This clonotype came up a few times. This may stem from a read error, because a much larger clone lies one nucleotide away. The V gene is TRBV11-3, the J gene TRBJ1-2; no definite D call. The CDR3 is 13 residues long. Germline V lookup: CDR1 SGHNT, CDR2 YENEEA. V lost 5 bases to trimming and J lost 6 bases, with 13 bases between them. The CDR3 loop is CASSPQGRDGYTF. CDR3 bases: TGTGCCAGCAGCCCACAAGGGAGGGATGGCTACACCTTC.

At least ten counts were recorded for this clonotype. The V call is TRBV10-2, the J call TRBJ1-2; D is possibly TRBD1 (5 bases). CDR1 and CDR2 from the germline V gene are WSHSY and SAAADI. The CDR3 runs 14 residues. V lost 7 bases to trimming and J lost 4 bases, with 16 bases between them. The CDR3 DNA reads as TGCGCCAGCACTCGAGAGGAGGGGATCTATGGCTACACCTTC. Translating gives CASTREEGIYGYTF.

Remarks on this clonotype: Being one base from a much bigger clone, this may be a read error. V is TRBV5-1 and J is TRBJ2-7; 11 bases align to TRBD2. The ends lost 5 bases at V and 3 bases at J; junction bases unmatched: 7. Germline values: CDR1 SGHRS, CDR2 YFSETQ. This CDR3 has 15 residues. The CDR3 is CASSPTSGSGYEQYF. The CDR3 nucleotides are TGCGCCAGCAGTCCAACTAGCGGGAGTGGCTACGAGCAGTACTTC.

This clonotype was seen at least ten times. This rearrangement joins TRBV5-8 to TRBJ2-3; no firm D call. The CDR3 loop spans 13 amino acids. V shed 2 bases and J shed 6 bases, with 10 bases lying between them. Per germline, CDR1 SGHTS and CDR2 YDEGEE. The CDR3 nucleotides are TGTGCCAGCAGCTTTGGGGAAGGGGATACGCAGTATTTT. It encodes CASSFGEGDTQYF.

The CDR3 is CASSLTGEDTGELFF. CDR3 nucleotide sequence: TGTGCCAGCAGCTTGACGGGGGAGGACACCGGGGAGCTGTTTTTT. This chain uses TRBV11-2 with TRBJ2-2, with D maybe TRBD2 (6 bases). The CDR3 sequence is 15 residues long. Trimming took 3 bases from V and 3 from J, leaving 11 bases between them. CDR1 SGHAT and CDR2 FQNNGV come from the germline V gene.

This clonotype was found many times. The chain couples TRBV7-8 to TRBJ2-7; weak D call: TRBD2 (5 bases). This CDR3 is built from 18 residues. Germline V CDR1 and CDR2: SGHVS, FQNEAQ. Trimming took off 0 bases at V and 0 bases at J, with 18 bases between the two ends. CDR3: CASSLALGRSSRSYEQYF. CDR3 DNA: TGTGCCAGCAGCTTAGCGTTAGGTCGGTCTAGCCGCTCCTACGAGCAGTACTTC. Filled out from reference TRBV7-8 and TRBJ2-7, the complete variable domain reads GAGVSQSPRYKVAKRGQDVALRCDPISGHVSLFWYQQALGQGPEFLTYFQNEAQLDKSGLPSDRFFAERPEGSVSTLKIQRTQQEDSAVYLCASSLALGRSSRSYEQYFGPGTRLTVT.